The 21 T cell receptor beta chains given below trace back to one sample, sequenced in a study of identical twins. Using its own MiXCR run on the 5' RACE reads, TCRdb lists one record per CDR3 protein. This sample has about 530,000 distinct CDR3 sequences, with 20% to 25% found just once. These data were also reused for a study on yellow fever vaccine responses in identical twins.

Sequencing input: CD4+ T cells sorted from blood. The receptors come from a woman younger than 35 in good health.

The V gene is TRBV15, the J gene TRBJ2-1, with 15 bases lining up with TRBD2. The CDR3 is 17 residues long. J gave up 8 bases and V 3 bases, and 8 bases lay outside the gene matches. Looked up from germline, CDR1 is LNHNV and CDR2 is YYDKDF (reference sequence). The CDR3 protein is CATSRYRGTSGRYEQFF. In DNA, the CDR3 is TGTGCCACCAGCAGGTACCGGGGGACTAGCGGGAGGTATGAGCAGTTCTTC.

The chain has TRBV7-2 and TRBJ1-3; unclear D gene. The CDR3 totals 16 residues. Germline V gene data show CDR1 as SGHTA and CDR2 as FQGNSA. V was pared by 2 bases and J by 0 bases, with 11 bases between. The CDR3 DNA sequence: TGTGCCAGCAGCTTACGGTCCAGGAGCTCTGGAAACACCATATATTTT. The encoded protein is CASSLRSRSSGNTIYF.

This clonotype was detected a few times. The V and J genes are TRBV25-1 and TRBJ2-5; 8 bases agree with TRBD2. This CDR3 contains 16 residues. Germline CDR1 reads MGHDK; CDR2 reads SYGVNS. V gave up 1 base and J gave up 3 bases; unmatched junction bases: 7. CDR3: CASSELISGTKETQYF. DNA of the CDR3: TGTGCCAGCAGTGAATTGATTAGCGGGACAAAAGAGACCCAGTACTTC. Supplemented by reference TRBV25-1 and TRBJ2-5, the full variable domain reads EADIYQTPRYLVIGTGKKITLECSQTMGHDKMYWYQQDPGMELHLIHYSYGVNSTEKGDLSSESTVSRIRTEHFPLTLESARPSHTSQYLCASSELISGTKETQYFGPGTRLLVL.

The chain links TRBV5-1 to TRBJ2-5; 9 bases map to TRBD2. J lost 1 base, V lost 7 bases, and 8 bases had no gene match. CDR3 length equals 15 residues. In germline, CDR1 is SGHRS, CDR2 YFSETQ. The CDR3 spells CASGRAGGLQETQYF. The DNA for the CDR3 is TGCGCCAGCGGAAGAGCGGGGGGCCTCCAAGAGACCCAGTACTTC.

V is TRBV11-2 and J is TRBJ2-5; TRBD1 aligns across 8 bases. The CDR3 extends over 17 amino acids. Trimming at V came to 3 bases and at J to 5 bases, leaving 14 bases not matched to a gene. Per the germline V gene, CDR1 is SGHAT and CDR2 is FQNNGV. The DNA for the CDR3 is TGTGCCAGCAGCTTCACCCTGGGACAGGAGGGGTGGGAGACCCAGTACTTC. Its protein is CASSFTLGQEGWETQYF.

This sequence joins TRBV5-1 and TRBJ2-3, with D unclear. CDR3 length equals 13 residues. The V end was cut by 3 bases, the J end by 1 base, with 6 bases between. Germline CDR1 SGHRS, CDR2 YFSETQ. This CDR3 is CASSSTGTDTQYF. CDR3 sequence (DNA): TGCGCCAGCAGCTCGACTGGCACAGATACGCAGTATTTT.

This clonotype has just one count. This chain uses TRBV24-1 with TRBJ2-7; D unclear. The germline V and J ends were trimmed by 1 base and 0 bases, with 12 bases remaining between them. CDR1 and CDR2 (germline): KGHDR, SFDVKD. The CDR3 covers 16 residues. This CDR3 reads CATSDFPRPLSYEQYV. Here the CDR3 DNA reads TGTGCCACCAGTGATTTTCCGCGACCTCTCTCCTACGAGCAGTACGTC.

This chain links TRBV3-1 with TRBJ2-5, with 7 bases lining up with TRBD1. Trimming cost V 4 bases and J 3 bases; bases outside gene matches: 5. CDR3 length: 14 residues. CDR1 LGHDT and CDR2 YNNKEL come from the germline V gene (reference sequence). The CDR3: CASSLQQGKETQYF. CDR3 bases: TGTGCCAGCAGCCTGCAACAGGGGAAAGAGACCCAGTACTTC.

This chain joins TRBV2 and TRBJ1-2; TRBD1 agrees at 10 bases. This CDR3 has 16 residues. Looked up from germline, CDR1 is SNHLY and CDR2 is FYNNEI. Trimming at V came to 8 bases and at J to 2 bases, leaving 11 bases not matched to a gene. CDR3 protein: CASGPIWDRGNYGYTF. The CDR3 bases are TGTGCCAGCGGCCCTATTTGGGACAGGGGAAACTATGGCTACACCTTC.

The J gene is TRBJ2-7, the V gene TRBV5-1; D gene uncertain. The CDR3 is made up of 15 amino acids. Trimming took off 0 bases at V and 1 base at J, with 11 bases between the two ends. The germline gives CDR1 SGHRS, CDR2 YFSETQ. The DNA of the CDR3 is TGCGCCAGCAGCTTGGGGCGTGACCCATCCTACGAGCAGTACTTC. This encodes CASSLGRDPSYEQYF.

This clonotype was observed many times. The gene calls are TRBV10-3 and TRBJ2-1; 8 bases agree with TRBD2. Germline assignment: CDR1 ENHRY and CDR2 SYGVKD. V gave up 9 bases and J gave up 8 bases; unmatched junction bases: 9. CDR3 length: 13 amino acids. In DNA form, the CDR3 reads TGTGCCATAGCGGGAGCGACTCCGGATGAGCAGTTCTTC. Translated, it gives CAIAGATPDEQFF.

This sequence joins TRBV6-1 and TRBJ2-2; D possibly corresponds to TRBD1 (6 bases). Germline V gene lookup returns CDR1 MNHNS and CDR2 SASEGT. The CDR3 consists of 15 residues. V dropped 6 bases and J dropped 0 bases, with 11 bases sitting between them. Here the CDR3 reads CASRAGTTNTGELFF. The CDR3 bases are TGTGCCAGCAGAGCCGGGACAACGAACACCGGGGAGCTGTTTTTT.

There are a few counts of this clonotype. The chain is built from TRBV10-3 and TRBJ2-1; 9 positions agree with TRBD2. CDR3 length equals 18 residues. V trimming: 3 bases; J trimming: 8 bases; junction bases outside the gene matches: 17. Germline loops: CDR1 ENHRY, CDR2 SYGVKD. This CDR3 reads CAISDRREGLGDGDEQFF. CDR3 DNA sequence: TGTGCCATCAGTGATAGGCGGGAGGGCCTGGGCGATGGGGATGAGCAGTTCTTC.

At least ten counts were recorded for this clonotype. V gene TRBV2 combines with J gene TRBJ1-1, with D unclear. Trimming shortened V by 3 bases and J by 1 base, and 6 bases separated the two germline ends. The CDR3 is 13 amino acids. Per the germline V gene, CDR1 is SNHLY and CDR2 is FYNNEI. CDR3 nucleotide sequence: TGTGCCAGCAGTGAGAGCGAGAACACTGAAGCTTTCTTT. It specifies CASSESENTEAFF. The whole variable domain, remainder taken from reference TRBV2 and TRBJ1-1, is EPEVTQTPSHQVTQMGQEVILRCVPISNHLYFYWYRQILGQKVEFLVSFYNNEISEKSEIFDDQFSVERPDGSNFTLKIRSTKLEDSAMYFCASSESENTEAFFGQGTRLTVV.

This clonotype was detected only a few times. The chain carries TRBV20-1 and TRBJ2-1; 9 bases map to TRBD2. J lost 10 bases, V lost 3 bases, and 7 bases had no gene match. The CDR3 runs 13 residues. The germline gives CDR1 DFQATT, CDR2 SNEGSKA (reference sequence). CDR3 sequence reads: CSARLAGPPEQFF. The CDR3, as DNA: TGCAGTGCTAGGCTAGCGGGACCCCCCGAGCAGTTCTTC.

The rearrangement uses TRBV20-1 and TRBJ2-3; 8 bases map to TRBD1. Trimming removed 2 bases from V and 6 bases from J; junction bases left unmatched: 7. This CDR3 contains 14 residues. The V gene's germline CDR1 is DFQATT and CDR2 SNEGSKA (reference sequence). CDR3 residues: CSARSDRAIDTQYF. The DNA of the CDR3 is TGCAGTGCTAGATCGGACAGGGCAATTGATACGCAGTATTTT.

The DNA for the CDR3 is TGCAGTGCTCATATGACTAGCGGGAGGGCCATCTTCTCCAATGAGCAGTTCTTC. Amino acid sequence: CSAHMTSGRAIFSNEQFF. V and J are TRBV20-1 and TRBJ2-1; 14 bases are shared with TRBD2. The CDR3 loop spans 18 amino acids. Germline V lookup: CDR1 DFQATT, CDR2 SNEGSKA (reference sequence). Trimming cost V 5 bases and J 6 bases; bases outside gene matches: 15.

This chain connects TRBV5-1 to TRBJ2-2; possibly TRBD1 for D (5 bases). Germline-derived CDR1 and CDR2 are SGHRS and YFSETQ. V lost 8 bases and J 4 bases, leaving 18 bases between the germline ends. The CDR3 is made up of 15 amino acids. The CDR3 here is CASPAGQLRTGELFF. The DNA for the CDR3 is TGCGCCAGTCCTGCAGGACAACTACGCACCGGGGAGCTGTTTTTT.

This clonotype was seen a handful of times. The chain links TRBV7-3 to TRBJ2-3, with 11 bases fitting TRBD2. Trimming removed 1 base from V and 0 bases from J; junction bases left unmatched: 12. Germline CDR1 SGHTA, CDR2 FQGTGA. CDR3 length: 20 residues. Here the CDR3 reads CASSLRPSGLAGGSTDTQYF. CDR3 bases: TGTGCCAGCAGCTTAAGGCCTTCCGGTCTAGCGGGAGGCAGCACAGATACGCAGTATTTT.

The rearrangement joins TRBV12-3 or TRBV12-4 to TRBJ2-1; possible D gene TRBD2, 5 bases. The length of the CDR3 is 15 residues. The V end lost 3 bases, the J end lost 5 bases, and 14 bases lay between the germline ends. CDR3 loop: CASSFDSRRHNEQFF. The CDR3 DNA sequence: TGTGCCAGCAGTTTTGATAGCAGGAGGCACAATGAGCAGTTCTTC.

The chain couples TRBV20-1 to TRBJ1-2; no firm D call. Germline V gene sequence: CDR1 DFQATT, CDR2 SNEGSKA (reference sequence). The CDR3 extends over 10 amino acids. V lost 6 bases to trimming and J lost 4 bases, with 6 bases between them. The chain's CDR3 is CSARPYGYTF. CDR3 bases: TGCAGTGCAAGGCCCTATGGCTACACCTTC.